The following is a T cell receptor (beta chain) sequence with its context. The time point here: newly diagnosed GD, antithyroid drugs for less than 3 months. Extracted RNA from PBMCs served as the source of the TCR library. The data are from a study of regulatory T cells in long-lasting Graves disease. This CDR3 comprises 16 residues. CDR1 SNHLY and CDR2 FYNNEI come from the germline V gene. The V segment lost 4 bases and the J segment 1 base; nucleotides outside the gene matches: 2. Combining iRepertoire HTBI primers with Arm-PCR of CDR3 regions, the authors built TCR beta libraries. TCRdb ran MiXCR on the multiplex PCR reads and lists one entry per CDR3 protein. The sample records fewer than 650,000 distinct CDR3 sequences, roughly a sixth being singletons. These records were also assigned to another study, of T cells in Graves' hyperthyroidism and ophthalmopathy.

The sequence derives from a man aged 18 to 29 with Graves disease. V usage is TRBV2 and J usage is TRBJ2-2; TRBD2 matches at 11 bases. This sample comprised peripheral blood mononuclear cells (PBMCs), obtained at new diagnosis, from a patient treated with antithyroid drugs. The DNA of the CDR3 is TGTGCCAGCAGTGGACTAGCGGGACTGAACACCGGGGAGCTGTTTTTT. Protein: CASSGLAGLNTGELFF.